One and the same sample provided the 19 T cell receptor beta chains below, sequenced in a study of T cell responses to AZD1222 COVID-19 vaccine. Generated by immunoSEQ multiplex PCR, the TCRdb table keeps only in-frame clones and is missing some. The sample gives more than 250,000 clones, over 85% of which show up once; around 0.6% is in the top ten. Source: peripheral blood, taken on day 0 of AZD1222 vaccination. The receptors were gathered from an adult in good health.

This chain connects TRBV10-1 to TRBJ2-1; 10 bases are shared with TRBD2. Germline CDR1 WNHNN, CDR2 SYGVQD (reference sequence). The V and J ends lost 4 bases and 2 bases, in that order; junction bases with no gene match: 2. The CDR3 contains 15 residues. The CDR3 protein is CASSVAGGTYNEQFF. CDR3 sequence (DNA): TGCGCCAGCAGTGTAGCGGGGGGAACCTACAATGAGCAGTTCTTC.

The CDR3 here is CASSPEGNQPQHF. The CDR3 DNA follows: TGTGCCAGCAGTCCGGAGGGCAATCAGCCCCAGCATTTT. The rearrangement links TRBV2 to TRBJ1-5; D is unclear. The V end lost 5 bases, the J end lost 2 bases, and 7 bases lay between the germline ends. The V gene's germline CDR1 is SNHLY and CDR2 FYNNEI. This CDR3 is 13 amino acids long.

This CDR3 reads CASSFETGSNEQYF. CDR3 nucleotides: TGTGCCAGCAGTTTCGAGACAGGGAGTAACGAGCAGTACTTC. The rearrangement uses TRBV27 and TRBJ2-7; 7 nucleotides agree with TRBD1. The germline V gene encodes CDR1 MNHEY and CDR2 SMNVEV (reference sequence). V lost 3 bases and J lost 5; bases outside the gene matches: 7. There are 14 residues in the CDR3.

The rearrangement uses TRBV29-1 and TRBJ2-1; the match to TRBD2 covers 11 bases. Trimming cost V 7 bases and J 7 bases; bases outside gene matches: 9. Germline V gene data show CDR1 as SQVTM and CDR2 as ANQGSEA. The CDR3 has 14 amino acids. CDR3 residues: CSAPLAGGLNEQFF. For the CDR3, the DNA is TGCAGCGCCCCGTTAGCGGGGGGGCTTAATGAGCAGTTCTTC.

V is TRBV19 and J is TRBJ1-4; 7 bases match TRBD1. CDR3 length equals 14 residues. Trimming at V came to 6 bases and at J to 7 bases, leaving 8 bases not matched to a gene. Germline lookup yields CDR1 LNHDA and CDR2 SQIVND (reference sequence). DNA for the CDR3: TGTGCCAGTAGAAACAGGGGTAGGGGTGAAAAACTGTTTTTT. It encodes CASRNRGRGEKLFF.

CDR3 DNA: TGTGCCAGCAGCTTAACTACGCGATTAGGAGATACGCAGTATTTT. Its translation is CASSLTTRLGDTQYF. V is TRBV7-3 and J is TRBJ2-3; D uncertain. Germline-derived CDR1 and CDR2 are SGHTA and FQGTGA. There are 15 residues in the CDR3. V was trimmed by 0 bases and J by 5 bases, leaving 12 bases between them.

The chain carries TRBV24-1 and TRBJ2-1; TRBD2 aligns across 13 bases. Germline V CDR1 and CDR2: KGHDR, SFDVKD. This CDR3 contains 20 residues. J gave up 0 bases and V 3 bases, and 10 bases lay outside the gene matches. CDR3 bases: TGTGCCACCAGTGATCCCGGGGGGACTAGCGGGATGAGCTCCTACAATGAGCAGTTCTTC. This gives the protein CATSDPGGTSGMSSYNEQFF.

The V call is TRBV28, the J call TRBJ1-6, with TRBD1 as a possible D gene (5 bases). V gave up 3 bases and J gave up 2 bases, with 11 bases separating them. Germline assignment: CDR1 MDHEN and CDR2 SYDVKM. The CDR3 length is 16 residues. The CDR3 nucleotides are TGTGCCAGCAGTTTGGGGGGAGTCCCCTATAATTCACCCCTCCACTTT. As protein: CASSLGGVPYNSPLHF. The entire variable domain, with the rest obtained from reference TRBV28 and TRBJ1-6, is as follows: DVKVTQSSRYLVKRTGEKVFLECVQDMDHENMFWYRQDPGLGLRLIYFSYDVKMKEKGDIPEGYSVSREKKERFSLILESASTNQTSMYLCASSLGGVPYNSPLHFGNGTRLTVT.

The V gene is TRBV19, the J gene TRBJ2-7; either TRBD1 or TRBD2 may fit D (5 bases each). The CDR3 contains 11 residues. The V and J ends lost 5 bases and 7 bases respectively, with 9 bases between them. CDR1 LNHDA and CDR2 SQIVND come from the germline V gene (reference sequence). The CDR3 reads CASSWGKEQYF. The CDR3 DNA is TGTGCCAGTAGTTGGGGGAAAGAGCAGTACTTC.

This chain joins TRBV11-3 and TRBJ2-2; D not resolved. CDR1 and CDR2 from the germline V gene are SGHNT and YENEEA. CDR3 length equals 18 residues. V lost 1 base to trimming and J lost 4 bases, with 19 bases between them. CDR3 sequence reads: CASSLGTADVWGTGELFF. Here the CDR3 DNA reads TGTGCCAGCAGCTTAGGTACAGCCGACGTTTGGGGCACCGGGGAGCTGTTTTTT.

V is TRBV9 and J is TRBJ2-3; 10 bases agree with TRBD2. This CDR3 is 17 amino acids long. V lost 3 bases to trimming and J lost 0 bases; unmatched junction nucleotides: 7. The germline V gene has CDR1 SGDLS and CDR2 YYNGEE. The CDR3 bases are TGTGCCAGCAGCGAACTAGCGGGGCCCGTGAGCACAGATACGCAGTATTTT. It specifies CASSELAGPVSTDTQYF.

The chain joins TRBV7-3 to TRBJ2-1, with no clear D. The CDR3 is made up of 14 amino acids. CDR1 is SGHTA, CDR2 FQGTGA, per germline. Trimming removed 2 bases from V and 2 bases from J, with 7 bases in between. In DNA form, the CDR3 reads TGTGCCAGCAGCTTATCCCTAGCCTACAATGAGCAGTTCTTC. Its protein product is CASSLSLAYNEQFF.

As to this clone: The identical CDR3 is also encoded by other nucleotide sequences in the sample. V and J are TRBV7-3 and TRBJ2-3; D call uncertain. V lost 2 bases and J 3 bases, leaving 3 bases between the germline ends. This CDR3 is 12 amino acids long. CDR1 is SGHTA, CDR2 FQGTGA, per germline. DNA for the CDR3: TGTGCCAGCAGCTTAGGGACAGATACGCAGTATTTT. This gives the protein CASSLGTDTQYF.

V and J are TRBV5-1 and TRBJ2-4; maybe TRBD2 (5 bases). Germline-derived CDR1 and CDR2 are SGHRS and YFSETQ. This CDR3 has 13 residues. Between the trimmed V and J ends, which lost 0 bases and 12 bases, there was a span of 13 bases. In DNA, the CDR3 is TGCGCCAGCAGCTTGGACGGGGAGATTGGTCAGTACTTC. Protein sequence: CASSLDGEIGQYF.

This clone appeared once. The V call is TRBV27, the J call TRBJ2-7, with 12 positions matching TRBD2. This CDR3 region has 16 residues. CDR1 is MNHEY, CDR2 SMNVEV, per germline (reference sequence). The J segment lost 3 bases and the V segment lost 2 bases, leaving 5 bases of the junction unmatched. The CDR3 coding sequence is TGTGCCAGCAGTTTAACCAGACTAGCGGGAGACTACGAGCAGTACTTC. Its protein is CASSLTRLAGDYEQYF.

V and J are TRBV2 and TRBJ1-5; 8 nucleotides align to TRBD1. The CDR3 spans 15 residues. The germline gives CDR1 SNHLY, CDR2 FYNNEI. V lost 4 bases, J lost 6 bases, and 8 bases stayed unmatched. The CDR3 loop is CASSVQGAGSQPQHF. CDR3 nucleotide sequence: TGTGCCAGCAGTGTTCAGGGGGCAGGAAGTCAGCCCCAGCATTTT.

The CDR3: CASSSTPGANVLTF. In nucleotides, the CDR3 is TGTGCCAGCAGCTCTACGCCTGGGGCCAACGTCCTGACTTTC. J is TRBJ2-6 and V is TRBV5-4, with D hard to call. Deletions cut 3 bases from V and 2 bases from J, with 6 bases between. CDR1 SGHNT and CDR2 YYREEE come from the germline V gene (reference sequence). This CDR3 comprises 14 residues.

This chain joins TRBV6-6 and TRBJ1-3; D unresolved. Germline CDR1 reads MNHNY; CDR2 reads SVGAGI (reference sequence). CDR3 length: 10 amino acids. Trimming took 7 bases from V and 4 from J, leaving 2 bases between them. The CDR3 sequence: CASKGNTIYF. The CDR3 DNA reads TGTGCCAGCAAAGGAAACACCATATATTTT.

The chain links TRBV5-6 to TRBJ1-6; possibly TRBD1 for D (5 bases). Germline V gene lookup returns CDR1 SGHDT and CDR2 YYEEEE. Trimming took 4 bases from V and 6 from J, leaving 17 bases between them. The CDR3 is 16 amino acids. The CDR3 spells CASSPYFGALNSPLHF. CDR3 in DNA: TGTGCCAGCAGCCCGTACTTCGGGGCGCTTAATTCACCCCTCCACTTT. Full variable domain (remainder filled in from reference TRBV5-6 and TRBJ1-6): DAGVTQSPTHLIKTRGQQVTLRCSPKSGHDTVSWYQQALGQGPQFIFQYYEEEERQRGNFPDRFSGHQFPNYSSELNVNALLLGDSALYLCASSPYFGALNSPLHFGNGTRLTVT.